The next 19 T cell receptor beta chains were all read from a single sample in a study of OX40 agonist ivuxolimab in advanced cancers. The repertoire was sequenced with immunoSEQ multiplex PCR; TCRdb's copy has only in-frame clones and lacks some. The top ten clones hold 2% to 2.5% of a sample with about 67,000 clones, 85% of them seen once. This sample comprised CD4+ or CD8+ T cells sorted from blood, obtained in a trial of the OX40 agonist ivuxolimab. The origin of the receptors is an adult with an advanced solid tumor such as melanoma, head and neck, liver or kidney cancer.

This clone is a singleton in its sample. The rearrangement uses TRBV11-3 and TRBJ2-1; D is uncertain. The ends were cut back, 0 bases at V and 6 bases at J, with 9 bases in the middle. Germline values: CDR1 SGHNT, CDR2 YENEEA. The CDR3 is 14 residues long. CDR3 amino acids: CASSLDRGSNEQFF. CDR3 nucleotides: TGTGCCAGCAGCTTAGATCGCGGCTCCAATGAGCAGTTCTTC. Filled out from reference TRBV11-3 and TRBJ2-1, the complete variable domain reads EAGVVQSPRYKIIEKKQPVAFWCNPISGHNTLYWYLQNLGQGPELLIRYENEEAVDDSQLPKDRFSAERLKGVDSTLKIQPAELGDSAVYLCASSLDRGSNEQFFGPGTRLTVL.

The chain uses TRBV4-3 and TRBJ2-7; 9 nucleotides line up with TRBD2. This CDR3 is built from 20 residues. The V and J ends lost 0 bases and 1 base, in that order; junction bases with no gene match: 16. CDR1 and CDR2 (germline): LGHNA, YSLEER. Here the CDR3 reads CASSQEIARGGAGGSYEQYF. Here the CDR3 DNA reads TGCGCCAGCAGCCAAGAGATTGCCCGCGGGGGGGCCGGTGGGTCCTACGAGCAGTACTTC.

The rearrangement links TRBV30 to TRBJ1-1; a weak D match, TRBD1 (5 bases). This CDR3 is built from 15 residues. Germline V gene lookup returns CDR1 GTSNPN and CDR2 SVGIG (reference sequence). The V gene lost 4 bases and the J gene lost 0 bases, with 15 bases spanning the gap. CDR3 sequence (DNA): TGTGCCTGGATTAAGGAGGGACTCATGAACACTGAAGCTTTCTTT. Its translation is CAWIKEGLMNTEAFF.

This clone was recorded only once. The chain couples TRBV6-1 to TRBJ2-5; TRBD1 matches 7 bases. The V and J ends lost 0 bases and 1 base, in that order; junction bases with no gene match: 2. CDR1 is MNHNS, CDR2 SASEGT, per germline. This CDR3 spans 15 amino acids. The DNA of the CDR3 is TGTGCCAGCAGTGAAGCAGCAGGGGGCCAAGAGACCCAGTACTTC. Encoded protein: CASSEAAGGQETQYF.

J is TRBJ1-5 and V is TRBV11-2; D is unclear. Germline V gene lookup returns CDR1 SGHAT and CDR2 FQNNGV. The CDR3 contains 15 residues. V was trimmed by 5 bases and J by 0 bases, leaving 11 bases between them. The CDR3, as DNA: TGTGCCAGCAGCCGAACGGGATATAGCAATCAGCCCCAGCATTTT. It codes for CASSRTGYSNQPQHF.

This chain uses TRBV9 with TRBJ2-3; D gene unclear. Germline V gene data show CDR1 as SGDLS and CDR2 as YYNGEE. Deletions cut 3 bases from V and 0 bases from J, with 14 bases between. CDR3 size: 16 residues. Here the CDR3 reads CASSAAGGASTDTQYF. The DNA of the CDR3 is TGTGCCAGCAGCGCCGCCGGCGGCGCTAGCACAGATACGCAGTATTTT.

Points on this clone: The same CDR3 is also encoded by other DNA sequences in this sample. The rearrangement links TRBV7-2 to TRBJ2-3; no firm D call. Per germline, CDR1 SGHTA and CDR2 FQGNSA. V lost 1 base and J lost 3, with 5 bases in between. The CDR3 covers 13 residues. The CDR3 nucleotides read TGTGCCAGCAGCTTAGATCTTACAGATACGCAGTATTTT. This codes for CASSLDLTDTQYF.

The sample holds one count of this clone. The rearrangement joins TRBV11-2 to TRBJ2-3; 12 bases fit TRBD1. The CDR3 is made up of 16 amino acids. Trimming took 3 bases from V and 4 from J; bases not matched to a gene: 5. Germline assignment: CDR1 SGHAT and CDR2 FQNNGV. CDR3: CASSLGTGGASDTQYF. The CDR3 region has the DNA TGTGCCAGCAGCTTGGGGACAGGGGGCGCGTCAGATACGCAGTATTTT.

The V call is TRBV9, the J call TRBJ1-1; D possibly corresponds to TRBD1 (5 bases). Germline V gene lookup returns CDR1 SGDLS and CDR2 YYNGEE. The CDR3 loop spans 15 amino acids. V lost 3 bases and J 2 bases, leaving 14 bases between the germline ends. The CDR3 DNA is TGTGCCAGCAGCGCAAACCCGCAGGGAAACACTGAAGCTTTCTTT. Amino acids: CASSANPQGNTEAFF. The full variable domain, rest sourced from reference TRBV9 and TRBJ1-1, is DSGVTQTPKHLITATGQRVTLRCSPRSGDLSVYWYQQSLDQGLQFLIQYYNGEERAKGNILERFSAQQFPDLHSELNLSSLELGDSALYFCASSANPQGNTEAFFGQGTRLTVV.

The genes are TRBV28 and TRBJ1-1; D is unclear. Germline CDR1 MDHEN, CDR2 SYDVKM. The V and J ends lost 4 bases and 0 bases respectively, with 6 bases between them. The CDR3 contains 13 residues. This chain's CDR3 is CASSSPMNTEAFF. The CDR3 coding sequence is TGTGCCAGCAGTTCTCCAATGAACACTGAAGCTTTCTTT.

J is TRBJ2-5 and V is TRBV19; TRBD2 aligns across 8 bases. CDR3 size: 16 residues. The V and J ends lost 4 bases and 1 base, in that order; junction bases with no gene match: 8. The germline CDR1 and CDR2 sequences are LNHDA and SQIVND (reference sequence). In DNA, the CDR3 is TGTGCCAGTAGTAGTCGGAGCGGGAGCTCCCAAGAGACCCAGTACTTC. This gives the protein CASSSRSGSSQETQYF.

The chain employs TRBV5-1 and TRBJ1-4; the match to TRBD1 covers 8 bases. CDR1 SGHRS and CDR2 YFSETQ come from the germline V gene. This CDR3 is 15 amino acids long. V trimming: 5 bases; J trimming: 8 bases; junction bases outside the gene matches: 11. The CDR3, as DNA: TGCGCCAGCAGTTCTGGAGGGAGGACAGGGGAAAAACTGTTTTTT. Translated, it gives CASSSGGRTGEKLFF.

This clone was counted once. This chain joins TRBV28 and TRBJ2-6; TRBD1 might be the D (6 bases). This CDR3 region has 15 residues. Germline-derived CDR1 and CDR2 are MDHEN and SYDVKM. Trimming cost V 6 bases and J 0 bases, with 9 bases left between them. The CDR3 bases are TGTGCCAGCAGCTTGGACAGCTCTGGGGCCAACGTCCTGACTTTC. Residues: CASSLDSSGANVLTF.

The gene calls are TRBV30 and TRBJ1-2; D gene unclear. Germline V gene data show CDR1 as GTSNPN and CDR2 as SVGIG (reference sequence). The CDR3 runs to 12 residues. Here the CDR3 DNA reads TGTGCTCTCTCCCGAGGAGACTATGGCTACACCTTC. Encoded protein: CALSRGDYGYTF.

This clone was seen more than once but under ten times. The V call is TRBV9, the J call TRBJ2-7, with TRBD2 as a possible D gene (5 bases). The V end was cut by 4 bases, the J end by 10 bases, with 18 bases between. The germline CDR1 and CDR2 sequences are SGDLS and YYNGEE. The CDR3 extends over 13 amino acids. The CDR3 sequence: CASSPSPRLPQYF. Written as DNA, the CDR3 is TGTGCCAGCAGCCCCAGCCCCCGACTACCCCAGTACTTC.

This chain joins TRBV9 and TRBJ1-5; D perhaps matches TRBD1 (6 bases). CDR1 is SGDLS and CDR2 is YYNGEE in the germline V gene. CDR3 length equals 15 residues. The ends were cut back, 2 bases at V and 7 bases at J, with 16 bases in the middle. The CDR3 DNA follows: TGTGCCAGCAGCGTTACGGGACAAATCGGGCAGCCCCAGCATTTT. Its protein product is CASSVTGQIGQPQHF.

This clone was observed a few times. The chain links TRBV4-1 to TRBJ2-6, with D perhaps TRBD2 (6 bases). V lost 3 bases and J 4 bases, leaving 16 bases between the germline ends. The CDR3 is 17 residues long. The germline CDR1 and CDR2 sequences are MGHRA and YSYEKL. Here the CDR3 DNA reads TGCGCCAGCAGCCAGCTAGGCGGGACCCGAGGGGCCAACGTCCTGACTTTC. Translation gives CASSQLGGTRGANVLTF.

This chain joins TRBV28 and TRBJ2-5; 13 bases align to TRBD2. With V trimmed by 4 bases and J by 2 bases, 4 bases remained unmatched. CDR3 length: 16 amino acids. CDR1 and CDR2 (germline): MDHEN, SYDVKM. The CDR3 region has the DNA TGTGCCAGCAGTTCCCCGGGACTAGCGGGACAAGAGACCCAGTACTTC. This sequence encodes CASSSPGLAGQETQYF.

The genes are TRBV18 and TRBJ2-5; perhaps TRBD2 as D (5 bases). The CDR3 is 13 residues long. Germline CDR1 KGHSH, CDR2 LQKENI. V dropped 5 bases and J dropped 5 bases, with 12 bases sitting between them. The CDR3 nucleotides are TGTGCCAGCTCAGGGGAGAGGGAGGAGACCCAGTACTTC. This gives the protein CASSGEREETQYF.